Listed below are T cell receptor beta chains from one sample, sequenced in a study of OX40 agonist ivuxolimab in advanced cancers. The protocol was immunoSEQ multiplex PCR, while the TCRdb copy is restricted to in-frame clones and leaves out a portion. The top ten clones hold around 1.4% of a sample with roughly 35,000 clones, 81% of them seen once. The input for sequencing was CD4+ or CD8+ T cells sorted from blood, taken in a trial of the OX40 agonist ivuxolimab. Source of these receptors: an adult with an advanced solid tumor such as melanoma, head and neck, liver or kidney cancer. Each CDR3 is given with its conserved first and last residue. Fields, in order: D gene, clone size, V gene, J gene, CDR3 protein, CDR3 DNA. D genes are given only for firm matches. Clone size is shown for a subset of rows, as once, few, many or a class of expanded clone.

d_call: NA
clone_size: once
v_call: TRBV4-3
j_call: TRBJ2-3
cdr3_aa: CASSQDFTDTQYF
cdr3_nt: TGCGCCAGCAGCCAAGACTTCACAGATACGCAGTATTTT

d_call: NA
clone_size: NA
v_call: TRBV6-4
j_call: TRBJ1-1
cdr3_aa: CASSAETGFEAFF
cdr3_nt: TGTGCCAGCAGTGCCGAGACAGGTTTTGAAGCTTTCTTT

d_call: TRBD2
clone_size: NA
v_call: TRBV25-1
j_call: TRBJ2-7
cdr3_aa: CASSAGLGEQYF
cdr3_nt: TGTGCCAGCAGTGCGGGACTAGGGGAGCAGTACTTC

d_call: NA
clone_size: NA
v_call: TRBV29-1
j_call: TRBJ2-2
cdr3_aa: CSATVDRNTGELFF
cdr3_nt: TGCAGCGCCACGGTGGACAGGAACACCGGGGAGCTGTTTTTT

d_call: TRBD1
clone_size: NA
v_call: TRBV27
j_call: TRBJ1-2
cdr3_aa: CASGSTGTTNYGHTF
cdr3_nt: TGTGCCAGCGGATCGACAGGGACAACTAACTATGGCCACACCTTC

d_call: TRBD2
clone_size: NA
v_call: TRBV28
j_call: TRBJ2-3
cdr3_aa: CASSYYSSGKGLVDTQYF
cdr3_nt: TGTGCCAGCAGCTACTATTCTAGCGGGAAGGGTTTGGTAGATACGCAGTATTTT

d_call: TRBD1
clone_size: NA
v_call: TRBV5-8
j_call: TRBJ2-3
cdr3_aa: CASSPGQYVSTDTQYF
cdr3_nt: TGTGCCAGCAGCCCGGGACAGTATGTTAGCACAGATACGCAGTATTTT

d_call: NA
clone_size: NA
v_call: TRBV4-1
j_call: TRBJ2-6
cdr3_aa: CASSQRLSGILRSGANVLTF
cdr3_nt: TGCGCCAGCAGCCAACGCTTGTCAGGCATCTTACGCTCTGGGGCCAACGTCCTGACTTTC

d_call: TRBD2
clone_size: NA
v_call: TRBV5-1
j_call: TRBJ2-1
cdr3_aa: CASSLGGLAGAYEQFF
cdr3_nt: TGCGCCAGCAGCTTGGGGGGCTTAGCGGGAGCGTATGAGCAGTTCTTC

d_call: TRBD2
clone_size: NA
v_call: TRBV4-3
j_call: TRBJ2-5
cdr3_aa: CASSQALTGGKRPASAQYF
cdr3_nt: TGCGCCAGCAGCCAAGCTTTGACGGGGGGGAAACGCCCTGCATCGGCCCAGTACTTC